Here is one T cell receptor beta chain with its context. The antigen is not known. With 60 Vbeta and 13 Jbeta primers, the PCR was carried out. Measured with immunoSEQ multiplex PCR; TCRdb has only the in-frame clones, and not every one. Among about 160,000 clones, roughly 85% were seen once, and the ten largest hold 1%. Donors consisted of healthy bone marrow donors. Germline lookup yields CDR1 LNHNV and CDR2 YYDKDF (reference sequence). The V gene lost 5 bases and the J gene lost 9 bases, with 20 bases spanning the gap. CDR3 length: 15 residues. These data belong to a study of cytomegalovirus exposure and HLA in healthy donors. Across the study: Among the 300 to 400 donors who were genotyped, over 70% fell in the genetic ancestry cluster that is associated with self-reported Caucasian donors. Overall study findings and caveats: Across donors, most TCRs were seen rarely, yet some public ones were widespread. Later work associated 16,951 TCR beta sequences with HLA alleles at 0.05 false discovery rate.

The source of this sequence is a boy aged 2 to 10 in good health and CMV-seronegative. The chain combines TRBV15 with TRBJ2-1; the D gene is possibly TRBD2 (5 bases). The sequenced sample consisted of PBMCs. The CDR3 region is CATSPRVPDWLEQFF. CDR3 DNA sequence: TGTGCCACCAGCCCAAGGGTCCCGGACTGGCTTGAGCAGTTCTTC.